The rows below give T cell receptor beta chains drawn from one sample of a study of graft-versus-host responses after intestinal transplantation. Some clones are missing from TCRdb's copy, which holds only in-frame ones; the method was immunoSEQ multiplex PCR. The sample holds 80,000 to 95,000 clones, more than 85% seen once. Their specific antigens are unknown. Sequenced here: unstimulated CD8+ T cells sorted from spleen or lymph node cells, sampled before intestinal transplant. The receptors here all came from a human donor who received an intestinal transplant. Each CDR3 is given with its conserved first and last residue. The D gene is left open where the match is weak. Size tells how often a clone was seen (once, few, many) or the class of an expanded clone, and some rows leave it out.

d_call cdr3_length clone_size j_call v_call cdr3_aa cdr3_nt
. 12 . TRBJ1-2 TRBV6-1 CASLPKDRGYTF TGTGCCAGCCTTCCTAAGGACAGAGGCTACACCTTC
. 17 . TRBJ1-1 TRBV15 CATSRVGEGVWDTEAFF TGTGCCACCAGCAGGGTAGGGGAGGGCGTCTGGGACACTGAAGCTTTCTTT
. 14 . TRBJ1-3 TRBV19 CASAGSSSGNTIYF TGTGCCAGTGCAGGGTCCTCCTCTGGAAACACCATATATTTT
. 14 . TRBJ1-1 TRBV11-2 CASSLSRPGTEAFF TGTGCCAGCAGCTTGTCCCGGCCGGGCACTGAAGCTTTCTTT
. 14 . TRBJ2-3 TRBV30 CAWSKGHDTDTQYF TGTGCCTGGAGTAAGGGGCACGACACAGATACGCAGTATTTT
. 12 . TRBJ2-2 TRBV4-3 CASRSPPGELFF TGCGCCAGCAGGTCCCCTCCCGGGGAGCTGTTTTTT
. 13 once TRBJ1-1 TRBV27 CASSLSAGGGAFF TGTGCCAGCAGTTTATCGGCAGGCGGAGGAGCTTTCTTT
. 15 . TRBJ1-5 TRBV27 CASSWSEDSNQPQHF TGTGCCAGCAGTTGGTCGGAGGATAGCAATCAGCCCCAGCATTTT
TRBD1 14 . TRBJ2-5 TRBV30 CAWTLGQGRETQYF TGTGCCTGGACCCTGGGACAGGGGAGGGAGACCCAGTACTTC
TRBD1 15 . TRBJ1-2 TRBV25-1 CASRPGTGESYGYTF TGTGCCAGCAGACCAGGGACAGGGGAGTCCTATGGCTACACCTTC
. 18 . TRBJ2-6 TRBV4-3 CASSLTGVTHSGANVLTF TGCGCCAGCAGCCTAACGGGGGTTACCCACTCTGGGGCCAACGTCCTGACTTTC
. 18 . TRBJ2-2 TRBV4-2 CASSQGNRDYSNTGELFF TGTGCCAGCAGCCAGGGGAACAGGGACTACTCGAACACCGGGGAGCTGTTTTTT
. 12 . TRBJ2-2 TRBV27 CASSTGGGELFF TGTGCCAGCAGTACCGGGGGCGGGGAGCTGTTTTTT
. 14 . TRBJ2-7 TRBV10-3 CAISEGGYSYEQYF TGTGCCATCAGTGAGGGGGGCTACTCCTACGAGCAGTACTTC
. 12 . TRBJ2-1 TRBV11-3 CASSPLGPPEVF TGTGCCAGCAGCCCCCTAGGTCCCCCGGAGGTCTTC
TRBD2 16 once TRBJ2-1 TRBV4-3 CASSQDRAGGLDEQFF TGCGCCAGCAGCCAAGATCGCGCGGGGGGGCTGGATGAGCAGTTCTTC
TRBD1 21 . TRBJ2-1 TRBV27 CASSLLDPGTGYYPSYNEQFF TGTGCCAGCAGTTTACTTGATCCCGGGACAGGCTACTACCCCTCCTACAATGAGCAGTTCTTC
TRBD1 15 . TRBJ1-1 TRBV7-6 CASSPRQGMNTEAFF TGTGCCAGCAGCCCTCGACAGGGGATGAACACTGAAGCTTTCTTT
TRBD1 15 . TRBJ2-7 TRBV6-1 CASRVGQGGSYEQYF TGTGCCAGCAGGGTGGGACAGGGGGGATCCTACGAGCAGTACTTC
TRBD1 17 . TRBJ2-7 TRBV5-1 CASSHLPPGQVAYEQYF TGCGCCAGCAGCCATTTGCCCCCCGGACAGGTCGCCTACGAGCAGTACTTC
TRBD1 14 . TRBJ1-1 TRBV27 CASGQGEGYTEAFF TGTGCCAGCGGACAGGGGGAAGGGTACACTGAAGCTTTCTTT
. 12 . TRBJ1-1 TRBV30 CAWIRATTEAFF TGTGCCTGGATCAGGGCCACCACTGAAGCTTTCTTT
. 13 . TRBJ2-3 TRBV30 CAWSVSRGRTQYF TGTGCCTGGAGTGTATCTAGGGGCCGGACGCAGTATTTT
TRBD1 15 few TRBJ2-1 TRBV6-5 CASSYSGTGYNEQFF TGTGCCAGCAGTTACTCGGGGACAGGGTACAATGAGCAGTTCTTC
TRBD1 16 . TRBJ1-2 TRBV13 CASSSPDRAINYGYTF TGTGCCAGCAGCTCCCCCGACAGGGCTATCAACTATGGCTACACCTTC
. 16 . TRBJ1-5 TRBV19 CASTPPDRGSNQPQHF TGTGCCAGTACCCCTCCCGACAGAGGCAGCAATCAGCCCCAGCATTTT
. 14 . TRBJ1-1 TRBV29-1 CSVEDRGKDTEAFF TGCAGCGTTGAAGATCGAGGGAAGGACACTGAAGCTTTCTTT
. 14 once TRBJ1-2 TRBV7-9 CASSLEAQAHGYTF TGTGCCAGCAGCTTAGAGGCACAGGCTCATGGCTACACCTTC
. 13 . TRBJ1-2 TRBV5-4 CASSFNGGDGYTF TGTGCCAGCAGCTTCAACGGGGGGGATGGCTACACCTTC
. 15 . TRBJ2-4 TRBV4-3 CASSQDVGIKNIQYF TGCGCCAGCAGCCAAGATGTCGGGATCAAAAACATTCAGTACTTC
TRBD1 16 . TRBJ2-7 TRBV4-3 CASSQDWTGPSYEQYF TGCGCCAGCAGCCAAGATTGGACAGGGCCTTCCTACGAGCAGTACTTC
TRBD2 16 . TRBJ2-7 TRBV27 CASSFNSGGSSYEQYF TGTGCCAGCAGTTTTAATAGCGGGGGGAGCTCCTACGAGCAGTACTTC
. 12 . TRBJ1-2 TRBV7-9 CASRGSNYGYTF TGTGCCAGTCGCGGTTCTAACTATGGCTACACCTTC
TRBD1 13 once TRBJ1-1 TRBV29-1 CSVGDRGHTEAFF TGCAGCGTGGGAGACAGGGGGCACACTGAAGCTTTCTTT
. 15 . TRBJ2-3 TRBV2 CASSERAGAPDTQYF TGTGCCAGCAGTGAAAGGGCTGGGGCCCCAGATACGCAGTATTTT
TRBD1 18 . TRBJ1-5 TRBV18 CASSRDRGGSYSNQPQHF TGTGCCAGCTCACGGGACAGGGGAGGGAGTTATAGCAATCAGCCCCAGCATTTT
. 17 once TRBJ1-1 TRBV19 CASSIGGGGGAHTEAFF TGTGCCAGTAGTATAGGGGGAGGTGGAGGGGCCCACACTGAAGCTTTCTTT
. 15 . TRBJ2-1 TRBV27 CASSLSYTSINEQFF TGTGCCAGCAGTTTATCGTATACTAGCATCAATGAGCAGTTCTTC
TRBD1 16 . TRBJ1-4 TRBV9 CASSVGLQDRGEKLFF TGTGCCAGCAGCGTAGGTCTCCAGGACAGGGGGGAAAAACTGTTTTTT
TRBD2 18 . TRBJ2-1 TRBV4-3 CASSQDRKAGGSYNEQFF TGCGCCAGCAGCCAAGATAGAAAGGCGGGGGGATCATACAATGAGCAGTTCTTC
TRBD1 15 . TRBJ1-1 TRBV6-5 CASSYKTGGNTEAFF TGTGCCAGCAGTTACAAGACAGGGGGGAACACTGAAGCTTTCTTT
. 15 . TRBJ2-7 TRBV4-3 CASSHLKGAVREQYF TGCGCCAGCAGCCATCTCAAAGGGGCAGTTCGCGAGCAGTACTTC